The rows below give T cell receptor beta chains drawn from one sample of a study of T cell repertoires in cytomegalovirus infection. TCRdb ran MiXCR on the reads and lists one entry per CDR3 protein. The sample has a few hundred thousand distinct CDR3 sequences, under 45% seen once. These TCRs are of unknown antigen specificity. The sample was cultured PBMCs, taken from culture after CMV antigen stimulation. Receptors were obtained from a human donor in good health (CMV status not recorded). Some clones in this sample may be carry-over from other donors' samples. CDR3s include the opening cysteine and the closing phenylalanine or tryptophan. Each record gives: D gene, CDR3 length, clone size, V gene, J gene, CDR3 protein, CDR3 DNA. A D gene is named only where the DNA matches it firmly. Some rows have no size entry. The others give once, few or many, or a class for an expanded clone.

D gene: TRBD2
CDR3 length: 17
clone size: few
V gene: TRBV12-3/TRBV12-4
J gene: TRBJ2-3
CDR3 protein: CASSLARRLAGTDTQYF
CDR3 DNA: TGTGCCAGCAGTTTAGCGAGGCGACTAGCGGGAACGGATACGCAGTATTTT

D gene: TRBD1
CDR3 length: 15
clone size: -
V gene: TRBV5-6
J gene: TRBJ1-2
CDR3 protein: CASSSGDSYHYGYTF
CDR3 DNA: TGTGCCAGCAGCTCCGGGGACAGTTATCACTATGGCTACACCTTC

D gene: -
CDR3 length: 15
clone size: -
V gene: TRBV27
J gene: TRBJ1-2
CDR3 protein: CASSFTQPGPYGYTF
CDR3 DNA: TGTGCCAGCAGTTTTACTCAGCCAGGCCCCTATGGCTACACCTTC

D gene: -
CDR3 length: 14
clone size: -
V gene: TRBV3-1
J gene: TRBJ2-2
CDR3 protein: CASRLSSNTGELFF
CDR3 DNA: TGTGCCAGCAGGTTGTCTTCGAACACCGGGGAGCTGTTTTTT

D gene: -
CDR3 length: 11
clone size: many
V gene: TRBV11-2
J gene: TRBJ2-5
CDR3 protein: CASSSDETQYF
CDR3 DNA: TGTGCCAGCAGCTCGGATGAGACCCAGTACTTC

D gene: TRBD2
CDR3 length: 16
clone size: few
V gene: TRBV7-2
J gene: TRBJ2-1
CDR3 protein: CASSRSRRELVNEQFF
CDR3 DNA: TGTGCCAGCAGCCGGAGCCGGCGGGAGCTGGTGAATGAGCAGTTCTTC

D gene: -
CDR3 length: 15
clone size: many
V gene: TRBV7-2
J gene: TRBJ2-5
CDR3 protein: CASSLQAGYQETQYF
CDR3 DNA: TGTGCCAGCAGCTTACAGGCGGGATACCAAGAGACCCAGTACTTC

D gene: -
CDR3 length: 14
clone size: -
V gene: TRBV7-8
J gene: TRBJ2-5
CDR3 protein: CASSSGLSQETQYF
CDR3 DNA: TGTGCCAGCAGCTCGGGACTTTCCCAAGAGACCCAGTACTTC

D gene: -
CDR3 length: 12
clone size: few
V gene: TRBV6-2/TRBV6-3
J gene: TRBJ2-7
CDR3 protein: CASSYPPYEQYF
CDR3 DNA: TGTGCCAGCAGTTACCCCCCCTACGAGCAGTACTTC

D gene: -
CDR3 length: 15
clone size: -
V gene: TRBV19
J gene: TRBJ1-4
CDR3 protein: CASSITTGWNEKLFF
CDR3 DNA: TGTGCCAGTAGTATCACCACAGGCTGGAATGAAAAACTGTTTTTT

D gene: -
CDR3 length: 14
clone size: -
V gene: TRBV4-2
J gene: TRBJ2-1
CDR3 protein: CASSQDAPVDEQFF
CDR3 DNA: TGTGCCAGCAGCCAAGACGCCCCTGTCGATGAGCAGTTCTTC

D gene: -
CDR3 length: 15
clone size: few
V gene: TRBV7-9
J gene: TRBJ2-1
CDR3 protein: CASSFPGRHFDEQFF
CDR3 DNA: TGTGCCAGCAGCTTCCCGGGACGGCATTTTGATGAGCAGTTCTTC

D gene: -
CDR3 length: 13
clone size: -
V gene: TRBV28
J gene: TRBJ2-2
CDR3 protein: CASSLATAGELFF
CDR3 DNA: TGTGCCAGCAGTTTAGCGACTGCCGGGGAGCTGTTTTTT

D gene: -
CDR3 length: 14
clone size: -
V gene: TRBV5-1
J gene: TRBJ2-1
CDR3 protein: CASKGGNSYNEQFF
CDR3 DNA: TGCGCCAGCAAGGGCGGGAACTCCTACAATGAGCAGTTCTTC

D gene: -
CDR3 length: 13
clone size: once
V gene: TRBV7-4
J gene: TRBJ2-1
CDR3 protein: CASSQGRDGEQFF
CDR3 DNA: TGTGCCAGCAGCCAGGGCCGCGACGGTGAGCAGTTCTTC

D gene: TRBD2
CDR3 length: 16
clone size: -
V gene: TRBV5-1
J gene: TRBJ2-5
CDR3 protein: CASSLNPSGGEETQYF
CDR3 DNA: TGCGCCAGCAGCTTAAATCCTAGCGGGGGGGAAGAGACCCAGTACTTC

D gene: TRBD2
CDR3 length: 16
clone size: few
V gene: TRBV7-2
J gene: TRBJ2-3
CDR3 protein: CASSLMTSGYTDTQYF
CDR3 DNA: TGTGCCAGCAGCTTGATGACTAGCGGGTACACAGATACGCAGTATTTT

D gene: -
CDR3 length: 14
clone size: -
V gene: TRBV27
J gene: TRBJ1-1
CDR3 protein: CASSFSIRGTEAFF
CDR3 DNA: TGTGCCAGCAGTTTCTCGATCCGGGGCACTGAAGCTTTCTTT

D gene: -
CDR3 length: 14
clone size: -
V gene: TRBV27
J gene: TRBJ2-7
CDR3 protein: CASSAGTGPYEQYF
CDR3 DNA: TGTGCCAGCAGTGCCGGGACTGGTCCCTACGAGCAGTACTTC

D gene: TRBD2
CDR3 length: 15
clone size: many
V gene: TRBV7-2
J gene: TRBJ2-7
CDR3 protein: CASSPTSGLSYEQYF
CDR3 DNA: TGTGCCAGCAGCCCGACTAGCGGACTCTCCTACGAGCAGTACTTC

D gene: TRBD1
CDR3 length: 14
clone size: -
V gene: TRBV11-2
J gene: TRBJ2-7
CDR3 protein: CASWGGTASRGQYF
CDR3 DNA: TGTGCCAGTTGGGGTGGGACAGCCAGCCGGGGGCAGTACTTC

D gene: -
CDR3 length: 14
clone size: many
V gene: TRBV7-2
J gene: TRBJ2-3
CDR3 protein: CASSFGTSTDTQYF
CDR3 DNA: TGTGCCAGCAGCTTCGGGACTAGCACAGATACGCAGTATTTT

D gene: TRBD2
CDR3 length: 20
clone size: -
V gene: TRBV10-3
J gene: TRBJ2-3
CDR3 protein: CAISESKTSGGLSNTDTQYF
CDR3 DNA: TGTGCCATCAGTGAGTCGAAAACTAGCGGGGGCCTAAGCAACACAGATACGCAGTATTTT

D gene: -
CDR3 length: 14
clone size: -
V gene: TRBV7-2
J gene: TRBJ2-7
CDR3 protein: CASSRWDSDGEQYF
CDR3 DNA: TGTGCCAGCAGCCGCTGGGACTCCGACGGGGAGCAGTACTTC

D gene: -
CDR3 length: 14
clone size: many
V gene: TRBV7-8
J gene: TRBJ1-2
CDR3 protein: CASSHDRLNYGYTF
CDR3 DNA: TGTGCCAGCAGCCACGACCGTCTAAACTATGGCTACACCTTC

D gene: TRBD2
CDR3 length: 15
clone size: few
V gene: TRBV7-9
J gene: TRBJ2-3
CDR3 protein: CASSFQTSGTDTQYF
CDR3 DNA: TGTGCCAGCAGCTTCCAAACTAGCGGCACAGATACGCAGTATTTT

D gene: -
CDR3 length: 14
clone size: few
V gene: TRBV15
J gene: TRBJ2-7
CDR3 protein: CATSTRGREYEQYF
CDR3 DNA: TGTGCCACCAGCACCCGGGGCAGAGAATACGAGCAGTACTTC

D gene: TRBD2
CDR3 length: 15
clone size: -
V gene: TRBV5-6
J gene: TRBJ2-4
CDR3 protein: CASRLGPGGGNIQYF
CDR3 DNA: TGTGCCAGCAGACTCGGGCCGGGCGGGGGAAACATTCAGTACTTC

D gene: TRBD2
CDR3 length: 16
clone size: few
V gene: TRBV6-1
J gene: TRBJ2-3
CDR3 protein: CASSPWTSGLTDTQYF
CDR3 DNA: TGTGCCAGCAGTCCCTGGACTAGCGGACTCACAGATACGCAGTATTTT

D gene: TRBD1
CDR3 length: 15
clone size: -
V gene: TRBV4-1
J gene: TRBJ2-7
CDR3 protein: CASSQLTGGTYEQYF
CDR3 DNA: TGCGCCAGCAGCCAATTGACAGGGGGAACCTACGAGCAGTACTTC

D gene: -
CDR3 length: 14
clone size: -
V gene: TRBV10-3
J gene: TRBJ1-1
CDR3 protein: CAISPLEGNTEAFF
CDR3 DNA: TGTGCCATCAGTCCCTTGGAGGGGAACACTGAAGCTTTCTTT

D gene: TRBD2
CDR3 length: 14
clone size: few
V gene: TRBV7-2
J gene: TRBJ2-5
CDR3 protein: CASSTGTSVETQYF
CDR3 DNA: TGTGCCAGCAGCACCGGGACTAGCGTAGAGACCCAGTACTTC

D gene: -
CDR3 length: 12
clone size: -
V gene: TRBV3-1
J gene: TRBJ2-7
CDR3 protein: CASSRGTVEQYF
CDR3 DNA: TGTGCCAGCAGCCGCGGGACGGTCGAGCAGTACTTC

D gene: -
CDR3 length: 14
clone size: -
V gene: TRBV12-3/TRBV12-4
J gene: TRBJ2-3
CDR3 protein: CASSGLSSTDTQYF
CDR3 DNA: TGTGCCAGCTCGGGACTTTCTAGCACAGATACGCAGTATTTT

D gene: -
CDR3 length: 15
clone size: once
V gene: TRBV4-1
J gene: TRBJ2-3
CDR3 protein: CASSQGLARTDTQYF
CDR3 DNA: TGCGCCAGCAGCCAAGGTCTAGCGCGCACAGATACGCAGTATTTT

D gene: -
CDR3 length: 12
clone size: -
V gene: TRBV11-2
J gene: TRBJ2-7
CDR3 protein: CASSSMGRFQYF
CDR3 DNA: TGTGCCAGCAGCTCCATGGGGAGGTTCCAGTACTTC

D gene: -
CDR3 length: 12
clone size: -
V gene: TRBV20-1
J gene: TRBJ2-7
CDR3 protein: CSARDLFYEQYF
CDR3 DNA: TGCAGTGCTAGAGACCTCTTTTACGAGCAGTACTTC

D gene: TRBD2
CDR3 length: 16
clone size: -
V gene: TRBV6-5
J gene: TRBJ2-1
CDR3 protein: CASKSPGGRSYNEQFF
CDR3 DNA: TGTGCCAGCAAAAGCCCGGGAGGGCGCTCCTACAATGAGCAGTTCTTC

D gene: -
CDR3 length: 16
clone size: once
V gene: TRBV7-6
J gene: TRBJ2-7
CDR3 protein: CASSLGDLGLPYEQYF
CDR3 DNA: TGTGCCAGCAGCTTAGGAGATTTAGGACTCCCCTACGAGCAGTACTTC

D gene: -
CDR3 length: 13
clone size: -
V gene: TRBV7-7
J gene: TRBJ2-5
CDR3 protein: CASSRDSHETQYF
CDR3 DNA: TGTGCCAGCTCTAGAGACAGCCACGAGACCCAGTACTTC

D gene: TRBD1
CDR3 length: 14
clone size: few
V gene: TRBV7-9
J gene: TRBJ2-7
CDR3 protein: CASSPAGQGVLQYF
CDR3 DNA: TGTGCCAGCAGCCCAGCCGGGCAGGGGGTTCTGCAGTACTTC

D gene: TRBD2
CDR3 length: 15
clone size: -
V gene: TRBV27
J gene: TRBJ2-1
CDR3 protein: CASSPWTSGGAGCFF
CDR3 DNA: TGTGCCAGCAGTCCATGGACTAGCGGGGGGGCTGGGTGCTTCTTC

D gene: -
CDR3 length: 15
clone size: -
V gene: TRBV19
J gene: TRBJ1-5
CDR3 protein: CASSMRGTSNQPQHF
CDR3 DNA: TGTGCCAGTAGTATGCGGGGGACGAGCAATCAGCCCCAGCATTTT

D gene: -
CDR3 length: 15
clone size: -
V gene: TRBV20-1
J gene: TRBJ2-5
CDR3 protein: CSAIGGFRGQETQYF
CDR3 DNA: TGCAGTGCTATAGGGGGGTTTAGGGGTCAAGAGACCCAGTACTTC

D gene: TRBD2
CDR3 length: 16
clone size: -
V gene: TRBV7-2
J gene: TRBJ2-5
CDR3 protein: CASSLNSGGNQETQYF
CDR3 DNA: TGTGCCAGCAGCTTAAATTCGGGGGGAAACCAAGAGACCCAGTACTTC

D gene: TRBD2
CDR3 length: 18
clone size: -
V gene: TRBV7-2
J gene: TRBJ2-7
CDR3 protein: CASSLASGGGGYSYEQYF
CDR3 DNA: TGTGCCAGCAGCTTAGCGTCGGGGGGGGGGGGGTATTCCTACGAGCAGTACTTC